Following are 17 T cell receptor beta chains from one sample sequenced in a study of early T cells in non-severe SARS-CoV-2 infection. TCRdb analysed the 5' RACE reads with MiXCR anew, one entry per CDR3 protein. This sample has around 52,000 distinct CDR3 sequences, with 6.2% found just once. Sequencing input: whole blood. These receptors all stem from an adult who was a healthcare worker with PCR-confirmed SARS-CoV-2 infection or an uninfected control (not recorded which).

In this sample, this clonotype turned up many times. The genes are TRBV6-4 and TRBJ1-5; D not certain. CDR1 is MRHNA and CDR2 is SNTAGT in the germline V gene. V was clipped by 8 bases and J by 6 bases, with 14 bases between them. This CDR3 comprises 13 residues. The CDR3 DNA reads TGTGCCAGCCCGGAGGAAGCGGGTCAGCCCCAGCATTTT. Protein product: CASPEEAGQPQHF.

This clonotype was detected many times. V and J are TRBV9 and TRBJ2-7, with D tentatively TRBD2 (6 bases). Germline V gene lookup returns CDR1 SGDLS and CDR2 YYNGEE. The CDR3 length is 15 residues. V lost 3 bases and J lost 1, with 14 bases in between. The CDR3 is CASSGGGSPSYEQYF. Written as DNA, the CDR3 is TGTGCCAGCAGCGGTGGAGGGTCCCCTTCCTACGAGCAGTACTTC. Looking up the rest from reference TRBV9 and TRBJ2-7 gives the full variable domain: DSGVTQTPKHLITATGQRVTLRCSPRSGDLSVYWYQQSLDQGLQFLIQYYNGEERAKGNILERFSAQQFPDLHSELNLSSLELGDSALYFCASSGGGSPSYEQYFGPGTRLTVT.

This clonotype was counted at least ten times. The CDR3, as DNA: TGCAGTGCTCCCCTTGACAGGGGGCTAGCAGATACGCAGTATTTT. It codes for CSAPLDRGLADTQYF. This chain uses TRBV20-1 with TRBJ2-3; TRBD1 agrees at 10 bases. The V segment lost 5 bases and the J segment 4 bases; nucleotides outside the gene matches: 9. The V gene's germline CDR1 is DFQATT and CDR2 SNEGSKA (reference sequence). The CDR3 length is 15 residues.

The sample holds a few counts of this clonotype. The CDR3: CSARTDFEAFF. Written as DNA, the CDR3 is TGCAGTGCTAGGACAGATTTTGAAGCTTTCTTT. This sequence joins TRBV20-1 and TRBJ1-1, with D possibly TRBD1 on 5 matching bases. The CDR3 is made up of 11 amino acids. V lost 3 bases and J 7 bases, leaving 9 bases between the germline ends. Germline assignment: CDR1 DFQATT and CDR2 SNEGSKA (reference sequence).

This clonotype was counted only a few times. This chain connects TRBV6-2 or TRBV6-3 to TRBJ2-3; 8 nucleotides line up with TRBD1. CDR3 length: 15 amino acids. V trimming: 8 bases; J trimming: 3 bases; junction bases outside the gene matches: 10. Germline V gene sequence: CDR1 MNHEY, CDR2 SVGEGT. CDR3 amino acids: CASAFRGLRTDTQYF. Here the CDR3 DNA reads TGTGCCAGCGCCTTCAGGGGGCTGCGGACAGATACGCAGTATTTT.

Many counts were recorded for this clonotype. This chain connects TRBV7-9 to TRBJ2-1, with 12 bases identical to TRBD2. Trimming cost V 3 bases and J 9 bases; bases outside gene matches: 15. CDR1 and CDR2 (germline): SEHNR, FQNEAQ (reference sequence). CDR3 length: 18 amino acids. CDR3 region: CASSLAVRTSGEAVEQFF. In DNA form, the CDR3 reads TGTGCCAGCAGCTTGGCGGTTCGGACTAGCGGGGAGGCGGTTGAGCAGTTCTTC.

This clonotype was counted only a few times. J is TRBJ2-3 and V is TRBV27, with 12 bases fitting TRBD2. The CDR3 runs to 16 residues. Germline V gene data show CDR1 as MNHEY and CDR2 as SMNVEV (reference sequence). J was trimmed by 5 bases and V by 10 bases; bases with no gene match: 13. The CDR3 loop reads CATKILPSGGGDTQYF. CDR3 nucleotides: TGTGCCACCAAGATCCTACCTAGCGGGGGGGGAGATACGCAGTATTTT.

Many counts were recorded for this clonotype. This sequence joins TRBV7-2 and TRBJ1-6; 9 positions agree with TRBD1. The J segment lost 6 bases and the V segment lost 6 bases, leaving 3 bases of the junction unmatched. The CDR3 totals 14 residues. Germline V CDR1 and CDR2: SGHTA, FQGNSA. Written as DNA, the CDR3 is TGTGCCAGCAGGATGGACAGGGGTAATTCACCCCTCCACTTT. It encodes CASRMDRGNSPLHF.

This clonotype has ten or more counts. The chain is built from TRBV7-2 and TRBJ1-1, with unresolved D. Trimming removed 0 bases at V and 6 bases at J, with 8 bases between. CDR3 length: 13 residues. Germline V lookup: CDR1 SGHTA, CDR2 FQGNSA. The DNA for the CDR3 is TGTGCCAGCAGCTTAGCGAGTGCTGCTGAAGCTTTCTTT. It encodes CASSLASAAEAFF.

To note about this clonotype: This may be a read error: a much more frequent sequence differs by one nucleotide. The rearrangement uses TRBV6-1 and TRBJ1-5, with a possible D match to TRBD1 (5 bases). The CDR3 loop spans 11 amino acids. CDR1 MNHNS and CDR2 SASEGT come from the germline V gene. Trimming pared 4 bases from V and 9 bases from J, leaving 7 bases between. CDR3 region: CASSVGAPQHF. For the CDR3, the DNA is TGTGCCAGCAGTGTAGGGGCGCCCCAGCATTTT.

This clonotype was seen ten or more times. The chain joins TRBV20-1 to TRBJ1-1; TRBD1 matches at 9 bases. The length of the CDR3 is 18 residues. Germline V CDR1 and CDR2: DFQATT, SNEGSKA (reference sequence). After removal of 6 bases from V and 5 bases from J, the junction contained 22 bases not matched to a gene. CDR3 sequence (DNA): TGCAGTGCCCAATCTCCCGGTGGGACAGGGTTGGTAAGGACTGAAGCTTTCTTT. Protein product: CSAQSPGGTGLVRTEAFF.

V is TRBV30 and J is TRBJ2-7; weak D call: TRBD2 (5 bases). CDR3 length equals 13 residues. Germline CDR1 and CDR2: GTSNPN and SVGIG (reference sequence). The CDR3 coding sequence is TGTGCTACTGGCGGAGGCATCTCCTACGAGCAGTACTTC. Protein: CATGGGISYEQYF.

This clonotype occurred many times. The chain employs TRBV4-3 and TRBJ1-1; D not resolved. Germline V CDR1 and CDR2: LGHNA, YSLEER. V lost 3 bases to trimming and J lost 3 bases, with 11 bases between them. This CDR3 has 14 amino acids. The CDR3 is CASSQAARDTEAFF. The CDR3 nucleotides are TGCGCCAGCAGCCAGGCCGCAAGGGACACTGAAGCTTTCTTT.

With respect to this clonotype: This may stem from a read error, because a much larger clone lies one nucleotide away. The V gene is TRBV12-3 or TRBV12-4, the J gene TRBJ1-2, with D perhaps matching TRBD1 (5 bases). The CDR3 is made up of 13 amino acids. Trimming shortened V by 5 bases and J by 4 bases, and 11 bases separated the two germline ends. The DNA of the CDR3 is TGTGCCAGCAGTCAGCAGGGAGTCTATGGCTACACCTTC. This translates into CASSQQGVYGYTF.

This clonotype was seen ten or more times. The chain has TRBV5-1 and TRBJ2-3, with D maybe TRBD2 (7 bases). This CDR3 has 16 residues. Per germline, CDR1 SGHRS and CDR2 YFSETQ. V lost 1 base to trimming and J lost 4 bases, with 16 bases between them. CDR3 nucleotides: TGCGCCAGCAGCTTGAATGCGGGGGCCAAAGCAGATACGCAGTATTTT. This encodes CASSLNAGAKADTQYF. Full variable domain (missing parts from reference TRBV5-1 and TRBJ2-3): KAGVTQTPRYLIKTRGQQVTLSCSPISGHRSVSWYQQTPGQGLQFLFEYFSETQRNKGNFPGRFSGRQFSNSRSEMNVSTLELGDSALYLCASSLNAGAKADTQYFGPGTRLTVL.

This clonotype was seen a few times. CDR3 in amino acids: CSAREGRGEANVLTF. In nucleotides, the CDR3 is TGCAGTGCTAGAGAGGGACGGGGCGAGGCCAACGTCCTGACTTTC. The chain combines TRBV20-1 with TRBJ2-6, with D perhaps assigned TRBD1 or TRBD2 (5 bases each). Germline CDR1 is DFQATT and CDR2 is SNEGSKA (reference sequence). Trimming removed 0 bases at V and 6 bases at J, with 12 bases between. The CDR3 totals 15 residues.

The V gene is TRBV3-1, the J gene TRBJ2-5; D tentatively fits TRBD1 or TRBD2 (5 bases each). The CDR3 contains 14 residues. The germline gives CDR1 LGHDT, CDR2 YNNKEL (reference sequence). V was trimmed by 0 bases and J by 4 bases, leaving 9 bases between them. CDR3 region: CASSQDPGPETQYF. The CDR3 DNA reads TGTGCCAGCAGCCAAGATCCGGGACCAGAGACCCAGTACTTC.